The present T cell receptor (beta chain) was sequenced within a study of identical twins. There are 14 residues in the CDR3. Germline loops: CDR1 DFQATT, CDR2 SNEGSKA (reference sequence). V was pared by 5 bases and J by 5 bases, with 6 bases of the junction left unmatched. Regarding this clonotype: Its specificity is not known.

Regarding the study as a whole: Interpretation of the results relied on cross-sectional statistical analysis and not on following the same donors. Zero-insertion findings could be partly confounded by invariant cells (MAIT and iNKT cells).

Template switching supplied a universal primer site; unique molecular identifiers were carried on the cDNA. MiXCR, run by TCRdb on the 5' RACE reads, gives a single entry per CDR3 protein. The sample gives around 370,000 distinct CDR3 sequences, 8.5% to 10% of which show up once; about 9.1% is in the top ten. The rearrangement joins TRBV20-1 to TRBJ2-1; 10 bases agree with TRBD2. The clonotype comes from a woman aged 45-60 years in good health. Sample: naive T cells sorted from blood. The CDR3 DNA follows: TGCAGTGCTTGGAGCGGGAGGGCCGACAATGAGCAGTTCTTC. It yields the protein CSAWSGRADNEQFF.